This TCR beta chain was retrieved from a study of shared clonotypes between healthy human individuals (dated by TCRdb to 2019 to 2021). Study-wide context: The cohort included three men and a couple of women between 18 and 49 years of age. For each donor, three plates each were used for CD4 naive and CD4 memory, two plates were used for CD8 naive, and one plate was used for CD8 memory. To estimate repertoire size and how much clonotypes are shared between individuals, the study performed deep sequencing of blood TCR repertoires from a few healthy adults. Leukapheresis yielded between about 0.94 and 8.9 billion PBMCs per donor. To increase sequencing depth and limit assay-specific biases, different laboratories used diverse techniques to prepare libraries and sequence TCR repertoires.

The paper as a whole reports these results and caveats: Clonotypes shared by all four sorted-subset donors showed higher generation probabilities than non-shared clonotypes. About 5% of naive CD4, approximately 3.7% of naive CD8, roughly 2.4% of memory CD4, and about 0.4% of memory CD8 clonotypes were shared across several donors. Even with the large sequencing depth, rarefaction of the sorted-subset datasets indicated that sequencing was incomplete. The genetic and exposure-history diversity represented was limited by the small number of donors. Sampling was restricted to blood, and TCR repertoires in tissue are likely to differ from TCR repertoires in blood. Estimated clonotype richness was generally larger for naive than for memory subsets. Based on pairwise subsampling, the degree of clonotype sharing among donors was expected to be affected by sequencing depth.

Using the deep immunoSEQ assay, multiplex PCR amplified TCR CDR3 regions from genomic DNA. Genomic DNA extracted from each cell subset was distributed evenly over all wells of several immunoSEQ 96-well plates, and each plate served as one replicate. Each replicate PCR for sorted subsets received roughly 200 ng genomic DNA, equal to roughly 29,000 T cell genomes. The purified libraries were quantified using a Qubit 3.0 fluorometer, sized with a Bioanalyzer 2100, and then quantified again using the KAPA Library Quantification kit. Every immunoSEQ 96-well plate was sequenced on a dedicated single-read 150-cycle Illumina NextSeq 550 flow cell. In the authors' own workflow: Because the immunoSEQ output included only junctional sequences and no quality scores, the filtering could not be the same as the filtering used for full-length reads. To assign V/J genes and CDR3, sequences were annotated against IMGT germline references using PyIR, a Python wrapper for IgBLAST v1.9. Reads with weak V/J assignments (E-value above 1e-6), missing CDR3, stop codons, out-of-frame junctions, or ambiguous translated residues were removed. V3J clonotypes were defined by identical inferred V gene, J gene, and CDR3 amino acid sequence. To compute the percentage overlap between repertoires, the number of shared unique clonotypes was divided by the size of the smaller repertoire. Three approaches were used to assess repertoire richness: RTK rarefaction, the Chao1 estimator, and Recon v2.1 estimates of unobserved clonotypes. OLGA was used to compute generation probabilities for all TCRbeta clonotypes that the gDNA method yielded from several donors. Held by TCRdb, this immuneACCESS table contains in-frame sequences only and omits some clones. Under half of the omission traces to an unresolved V gene where checked; the cause of the rest is unknown. The V and J calls and clone size are taken from that table; D and trimming were inferred from the DNA. Recorded for this sample are about 2 million clones; roughly 96% of them occurred a single time. In total, the top ten clones hold under 0.15% of the sample.

Cut back by 10 bases and 10 bases, the V and J ends lie 14 bases apart. The germline V gene gives CDR1 as ENHRY and CDR2 as SYGVKD. The CDR3 runs 11 residues from the cysteine to the phenylalanine. Only CDR3 DNA remains: 33 bases, in frame from the first base. Points on this clone: It has no known antigen specificity. One base away there is no much larger clone; base qualities are not given.

The donors were healthy, HIV-negative adults who had no recently reported acute infections or vaccinations. Every donor was a Caucasian adult living in Nashville, Tennessee, USA. CD4+ T cells were enriched by magnetic negative selection, after which naive cells were positively selected on CD45RA and the negative fraction was taken as the memory subset. Blood was collected by leukapheresis, and PBMCs were isolated by Ficoll-Histopaque density gradient centrifugation and then cryopreserved in liquid nitrogen vapor phase. Analytical flow cytometry was used to check the purity and quantity of each magnetically sorted T cell population. Genomic DNA was isolated from every sorted fraction and measured by UV absorbance on a Nanodrop 2000c.

This chain is built from TRBV10-3 and TRBJ2-1; TRBD2 could be the D gene, as 6 bases match. This TCR came from a young man in good health. Sequenced: naive CD4+ T cells sorted from blood. The sample's cell subset or site label, in plain terms: CD45RA+ positively selected. In nucleotides, the sequence is TGTGCCACCCTAAGGGAGGACGAGCAGTTCTTC. This gives the protein CATLREDEQFF.